This T cell receptor (beta chain) is drawn from a study of regulatory T cells in long-lasting Graves disease. This clonotype came up many times. V shed 6 bases, J shed 8 bases, and the junction held 11 bases outside the gene matches. The CDR3 sequence is 14 residues long. Sample time point: newly diagnosed GD, antithyroid drugs for less than 3 months. PBMC RNA was the source of the TCR library. Those enrolled as patients came out of an endocrinology department in Xi'an, China. Relying on iRepertoire HTBI primers and Arm-PCR of CDR3 regions, the team built TCR beta libraries. TCRdb itself ran the multiplex PCR reads through MiXCR, one entry per CDR3 protein. The table includes under 800,000 distinct CDR3 sequences, about 16% detected once. This sample was also put to use in a study of T cells in Graves' hyperthyroidism and ophthalmopathy.

V usage is TRBV12-3 or TRBV12-4 and J usage is TRBJ1-2, with TRBD1 matching over 8 bases. The material was peripheral blood mononuclear cells (PBMCs), obtained at new diagnosis, from a patient treated with antithyroid drugs. This receptor was identified in a woman in her twenties or thirties with Graves disease. The CDR3 sequence: CASSPGQGKGGYTF. The CDR3 coding sequence is TGTGCCAGCAGCCCCGGACAGGGCAAAGGAGGCTACACCTTC.